This TCR beta chain was identified in a study of T-cell reconstitution after alpha-beta-depleted transplantation in children. Study observations and caveats: High day-60 TCRbeta diversity in some patients came from surviving recipient T cells and thymic progenitors. After transplant, at about two months, alpha-beta T cells were reportedly derived from several hundred expanded graft clones. Among T cells one year after transplant, newly produced cells accounted for most counts and diversity.

With respect to this clonotype: The target antigen is unknown.

Preparation of the TCRbeta library used unique molecular identifiers. TCRdb analysed the PCR reads with MiXCR anew, one entry per CDR3 protein. The sample holds a few hundred thousand distinct CDR3 sequences; roughly 27% are singletons and the top ten take around a third. The clonotype comes from a boy less than two years old with Wiskott-Aldrich syndrome, due to receive a stem cell transplant. The sample consisted of PBMCs, taken before TCRalphabeta/CD19-depleted stem cell transplant.

CDR3 loop: CASSQASGLAGGPLDNEQFF. DNA of the CDR3: TGCGCCAGCAGCCAAGCATCGGGACTAGCGGGAGGGCCCCTTGACAATGAGCAGTTCTTC. This chain uses TRBV4-1 with TRBJ2-1; 16 bases match TRBD2. CDR3 length equals 20 residues. V lost 1 base, J lost 5 bases, and 11 bases stayed unmatched. Germline CDR1 is MGHRA and CDR2 is YSYEKL.